Listed below are T cell receptor beta chains from one sample, sequenced in a study of shared clonotypes between healthy human individuals. The protocol was immunoSEQ multiplex PCR, while the TCRdb copy is restricted to in-frame clones and leaves out a portion. The sample has about 380,000 clones; approximately 96% are singletons. Sequencing was carried out using memory CD8+ T cells sorted from blood. These receptors came from a young man in good health. Each CDR3 is given with its conserved first and last residue. The D gene is left open where the match is weak. Size values are once, few and many counts, or a class for expanded clones, and some rows have none.

V gene: TRBV5-4
clone size: once
J gene: TRBJ1-1
D gene: NA
CDR3 protein: CASSLWRPQAMNTEAFF
CDR3 DNA: TGTGCCAGCAGCTTGTGGCGCCCACAGGCCATGAACACTGAAGCTTTCTTT

V gene: TRBV6-5
clone size: NA
J gene: TRBJ2-1
D gene: TRBD2
CDR3 protein: CASSAGLADYNEQFF
CDR3 DNA: TGTGCCAGCAGTGCCGGACTAGCGGATTACAATGAGCAGTTCTTC

V gene: TRBV2
clone size: NA
J gene: TRBJ1-5
D gene: NA
CDR3 protein: CASSKGRSSNQPQHF
CDR3 DNA: TGTGCCAGCAGTAAGGGACGGTCTAGCAATCAGCCCCAGCATTTT

V gene: TRBV14
clone size: NA
J gene: TRBJ2-1
D gene: NA
CDR3 protein: CASSLYNEQFF
CDR3 DNA: TGTGCCAGCAGCCTGTACAATGAGCAGTTCTTC

V gene: TRBV6-1
clone size: NA
J gene: TRBJ2-3
D gene: NA
CDR3 protein: CASEVLTDTQYF
CDR3 DNA: TGTGCCAGCGAGGTCCTCACAGATACGCAGTATTTT

V gene: TRBV7-9
clone size: NA
J gene: TRBJ2-3
D gene: NA
CDR3 protein: CASSSTKPDTQYF
CDR3 DNA: TGTGCCAGCAGTTCCACTAAACCAGATACGCAGTATTTT

V gene: TRBV18
clone size: NA
J gene: TRBJ2-4
D gene: NA
CDR3 protein: CASSPRQGNAKNIQYF
CDR3 DNA: TGTGCCAGCTCACCGAGGCAGGGTAATGCCAAAAACATTCAGTACTTC

V gene: TRBV11-2
clone size: NA
J gene: TRBJ2-7
D gene: NA
CDR3 protein: CASSRVQTRLEQYF
CDR3 DNA: TGTGCCAGCAGTCGCGTCCAGACAAGACTCGAGCAGTACTTC

V gene: TRBV28
clone size: NA
J gene: TRBJ1-2
D gene: NA
CDR3 protein: CASSLWGGGYTF
CDR3 DNA: TGTGCCAGCAGTTTATGGGGAGGTGGCTACACCTTC

V gene: TRBV11-2
clone size: NA
J gene: TRBJ2-7
D gene: NA
CDR3 protein: CASSLGTAGEQYF
CDR3 DNA: TGTGCCAGCAGCTTAGGTACGGCGGGCGAGCAGTACTTC

V gene: TRBV28
clone size: NA
J gene: TRBJ2-2
D gene: NA
CDR3 protein: CTLRRSTGELFF
CDR3 DNA: TGTACTCTACGTAGAAGCACCGGGGAGCTGTTTTTT

V gene: TRBV9
clone size: NA
J gene: TRBJ1-1
D gene: TRBD1
CDR3 protein: CASKGQRNTEAFF
CDR3 DNA: TGTGCCAGTAAGGGACAGCGGAACACTGAAGCTTTCTTT

V gene: TRBV7-2
clone size: NA
J gene: TRBJ2-1
D gene: NA
CDR3 protein: CASSLFAARNNEQFF
CDR3 DNA: TGTGCCAGCAGCTTATTCGCGGCGAGGAACAATGAGCAGTTCTTC